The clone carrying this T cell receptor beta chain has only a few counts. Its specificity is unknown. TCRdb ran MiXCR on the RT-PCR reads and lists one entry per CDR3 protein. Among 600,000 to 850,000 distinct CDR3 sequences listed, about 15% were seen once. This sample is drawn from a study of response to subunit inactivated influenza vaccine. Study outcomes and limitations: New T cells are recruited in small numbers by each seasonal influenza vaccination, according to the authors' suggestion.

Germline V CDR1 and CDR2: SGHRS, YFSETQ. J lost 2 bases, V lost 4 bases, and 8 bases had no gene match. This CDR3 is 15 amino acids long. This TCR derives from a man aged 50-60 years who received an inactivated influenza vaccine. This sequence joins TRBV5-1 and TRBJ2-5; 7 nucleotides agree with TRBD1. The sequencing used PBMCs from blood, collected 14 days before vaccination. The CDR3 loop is CASSPSGTAQETQYF. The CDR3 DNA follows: TGCGCCAGCAGCCCGTCCGGGACAGCTCAAGAGACCCAGTACTTC.